Listed below are T cell receptor beta chains from one sample, sequenced in a study of OX40 agonist ivuxolimab in advanced cancers. Only in-frame clones appear in the TCRdb table, and some are missing; sequencing was by immunoSEQ multiplex PCR. The sample records about 53,000 clones, 84% being singletons. This sample comprised CD4+ or CD8+ T cells sorted from blood, obtained in a trial of the OX40 agonist ivuxolimab. The receptors come from an adult with an advanced solid tumor such as melanoma, head and neck, liver or kidney cancer. CDR3s leave out the opening cysteine and the closing phenylalanine or tryptophan. Expanded clones are given a class, and other clones once, few, many or no size at all.

clone_size: once; cdr3_length: 16; v_call: TRBV21-1; cdr3_aa: ASSKIDGPGLSNEKLF
clone_size: NA; cdr3_length: 11; v_call: TRBV29-1; cdr3_aa: SVGTSEYNEQF
clone_size: once; cdr3_length: 14; v_call: TRBV4-2; cdr3_aa: ASSQTAGTEPYGYT
clone_size: NA; cdr3_length: 12; v_call: TRBV28; cdr3_aa: ASSRTGGQETQY
clone_size: NA; cdr3_length: 12; v_call: TRBV5-1; cdr3_aa: ASSLAVVGDIQY
clone_size: NA; cdr3_length: 11; v_call: TRBV19; cdr3_aa: ASTTDRLYGYT
clone_size: NA; cdr3_length: 11; v_call: TRBV5-8; cdr3_aa: ASSRGLYYEQY
clone_size: NA; cdr3_length: 14; v_call: TRBV6-5; cdr3_aa: ASSSVFGAGNQPQH
clone_size: NA; cdr3_length: 13; v_call: TRBV7-3; cdr3_aa: ASSLTWEGRETQY
clone_size: NA; cdr3_length: 16; v_call: TRBV27; cdr3_aa: ASSLYSIPPPSTDTQY
clone_size: NA; cdr3_length: 13; v_call: TRBV6-1; cdr3_aa: ASRGQGVSGNTIY
clone_size: NA; cdr3_length: 14; v_call: TRBV5-1; cdr3_aa: ASTSAGTSGTDTQY
clone_size: NA; cdr3_length: 10; v_call: TRBV6-5; cdr3_aa: ASSYVGGRAF
clone_size: NA; cdr3_length: 12; v_call: TRBV27; cdr3_aa: ASTPGPGGYEQY
clone_size: NA; cdr3_length: 14; v_call: TRBV14; cdr3_aa: ASSQRQGGLTYEQY
clone_size: once; cdr3_length: 11; v_call: TRBV5-6; cdr3_aa: ASSLGRTGRGY
clone_size: NA; cdr3_length: 13; v_call: TRBV10-3; cdr3_aa: AISGREGPMNEQF
clone_size: NA; cdr3_length: 10; v_call: TRBV10-3; cdr3_aa: AISERTDTQY
clone_size: few; cdr3_length: 11; v_call: TRBV7-9; cdr3_aa: ASSLGNRAEAF
clone_size: NA; cdr3_length: 16; v_call: TRBV18; cdr3_aa: ASSPIPRGVGSNQPQH
clone_size: many; cdr3_length: 9; v_call: TRBV25-1; cdr3_aa: ASARLDEQF
clone_size: NA; cdr3_length: 11; v_call: TRBV29-1; cdr3_aa: SVHRAGAGELF
clone_size: NA; cdr3_length: 12; v_call: TRBV29-1; cdr3_aa: SVEGGSRRNEQF
clone_size: NA; cdr3_length: 12; v_call: TRBV6-5; cdr3_aa: ASSKTGYQDTQY
clone_size: NA; cdr3_length: 15; v_call: TRBV7-2; cdr3_aa: ASSGRRVGQGMREAF
clone_size: once; cdr3_length: 15; v_call: TRBV10-3; cdr3_aa: AISEGTGDPSNTEAF
clone_size: NA; cdr3_length: 14; v_call: TRBV7-8; cdr3_aa: ASSQTGFSGANVLT
clone_size: NA; cdr3_length: 13; v_call: TRBV5-1; cdr3_aa: ASSLGSLGYNEQF
clone_size: NA; cdr3_length: 15; v_call: TRBV18; cdr3_aa: ASSRISTSTTNEKLF
clone_size: NA; cdr3_length: 13; v_call: TRBV5-6; cdr3_aa: ASSFRALNTGELF
clone_size: NA; cdr3_length: 12; v_call: TRBV15; cdr3_aa: ATSRRGGYYEQY
clone_size: once; cdr3_length: 15; v_call: TRBV15; cdr3_aa: ATSRRGKRMAQETQY
clone_size: NA; cdr3_length: 14; v_call: TRBV5-1; cdr3_aa: ASTIGGLGSHTEAF
clone_size: NA; cdr3_length: 13; v_call: TRBV19; cdr3_aa: ATTGLAGDLGEQF
clone_size: NA; cdr3_length: 11; v_call: TRBV5-6; cdr3_aa: ASSLAIPNEQF
clone_size: NA; cdr3_length: 13; v_call: TRBV19; cdr3_aa: ASIKTGSFNQPQH
clone_size: NA; cdr3_length: 9; v_call: TRBV7-2; cdr3_aa: ASSPLDTQY
clone_size: few; cdr3_length: 18; v_call: TRBV27; cdr3_aa: ASSLSGPRFTNANTGELF
clone_size: NA; cdr3_length: 11; v_call: TRBV27; cdr3_aa: ASSVAGIYGYT
clone_size: NA; cdr3_length: 14; v_call: TRBV6-5; cdr3_aa: ASSSNRAYGANVLT
clone_size: few; cdr3_length: 12; v_call: TRBV13; cdr3_aa: ASRRTGAYYEQF
clone_size: large; cdr3_length: 13; v_call: TRBV5-4; cdr3_aa: ASSLRGDSGNTIY
clone_size: NA; cdr3_length: 13; v_call: TRBV7-9; cdr3_aa: VSSSGSGLQETQY
clone_size: NA; cdr3_length: 13; v_call: TRBV10-1; cdr3_aa: ASSDPGTSGNTIY
clone_size: NA; cdr3_length: 9; v_call: TRBV30; cdr3_aa: AWASTDTQY
clone_size: NA; cdr3_length: 15; v_call: TRBV11-3; cdr3_aa: ASSCRLVPYAKNIQY
clone_size: NA; cdr3_length: 10; v_call: TRBV18; cdr3_aa: ASSPGTDEQF